These 7 T cell receptor beta chains originate from one sample sequenced in a study of shared clonotypes between healthy human individuals. Only in-frame clones appear in the TCRdb table, and some are missing; sequencing was by immunoSEQ multiplex PCR. The sample lists around 200,000 clones, approximately 61% seen once, with roughly 10% in the top ten. Material for sequencing was memory CD4+ T cells sorted from blood. Subset: CD45RA-negative fraction. The receptors shown here come from a man aged 30 to 45 in good health.

The rearrangement joins TRBV30 to TRBJ2-2, with D perhaps matching TRBD2 (5 bases). V was shortened by 4 bases and J by 3 bases, with 15 bases between the two germline ends. CDR3 length: 15 amino acids. CDR1 and CDR2 from the germline V gene are GTSNPN and SVGIG (reference sequence). The CDR3 sequence is CAWNNGLGDTGELFF. In DNA, the CDR3 is TGTGCCTGGAATAACGGCCTGGGAGACACCGGGGAGCTGTTTTTT.

The genes are TRBV5-5 and TRBJ1-2; no clear D gene. V shed 0 bases and J shed 1 base, with 7 bases lying between them. The V gene's germline CDR1 is SGHKS and CDR2 YYEKEE (reference sequence). The CDR3 runs to 14 residues. The CDR3, as DNA: TGTGCCAGCAGCTTGGATCCGAATAACTATGGCTACACCTTC. It is translated as CASSLDPNNYGYTF. The full variable domain, its missing parts supplied by reference TRBV5-5 and TRBJ1-2, is DAGVTQSPTHLIKTRGQQVTLRCSPISGHKSVSWYQQVLGQGPQFIFQYYEKEERGRGNFPDRFSARQFPNYSSELNVNALLLGDSALYLCASSLDPNNYGYTFGSGTRLTVV.

In this sample, this clone turned up many times. The chain links TRBV5-4 to TRBJ2-7; 8 bases line up with TRBD2. CDR1 SGHNT and CDR2 YYREEE come from the germline V gene (reference sequence). With V trimmed by 4 bases and J by 0 bases, 6 bases remained unmatched. This CDR3 spans 15 amino acids. Here the CDR3 reads CASSLREGSSYEQYF. CDR3 nucleotides: TGTGCCAGCAGCCTCCGGGAGGGGAGCTCCTACGAGCAGTACTTC.

The chain joins TRBV4-3 to TRBJ2-5; D is possibly TRBD1 (7 bases). Per the germline V gene, CDR1 is LGHNA and CDR2 is YSLEER. The CDR3 is 15 amino acids. Trimming took off 3 bases at V and 5 bases at J, with 16 bases between the two ends. The CDR3: CASSQTGTPQETQYF. CDR3 nucleotide sequence: TGCGCCAGCAGCCAGACAGGGACTCCGCAGGAGACCCAGTACTTC.

This rearrangement joins TRBV4-2 to TRBJ1-4; 9 bases fit TRBD1. The J segment lost 5 bases and the V segment lost 1 base, leaving 2 bases of the junction unmatched. Looked up from germline, CDR1 is LGHNA and CDR2 is YNFKEQ. CDR3 length: 15 amino acids. The CDR3 region has the DNA TGTGCCAGCAGCCAAGCCGGGACAGGGAATGAAAAACTGTTTTTT. Encoded protein: CASSQAGTGNEKLFF.

The chain carries TRBV10-2 and TRBJ2-7, with D perhaps TRBD1 (5 bases). V lost 3 bases and J 1 base, leaving 7 bases between the germline ends. The CDR3 is made up of 13 amino acids. Per the germline V gene, CDR1 is WSHSY and CDR2 is SAAADI. The CDR3 loop is CASSEPGSYEQYF. The CDR3 nucleotides are TGCGCCAGCAGTGAACCAGGGTCCTACGAGCAGTACTTC.

The V call is TRBV5-1, the J call TRBJ2-7, with D possibly matching TRBD1 (5 bases). Trimming removed 1 base from V and 4 bases from J, with 12 bases in between. CDR3 length equals 14 residues. The germline V gene encodes CDR1 SGHRS and CDR2 YFSETQ. The DNA for the CDR3 is TGCGCCAGCAGCTTGTCACTGGGGCCTTACGAGCAGTACTTC. It yields the protein CASSLSLGPYEQYF.